The T cell receptor beta chain described here comes from a study of blood T cells in healthy people across ages. The V end lost 4 bases, the J end lost 5 bases, and 15 bases lay between the germline ends. The CDR3 length is 14 residues. The germline gives CDR1 MNHEY, CDR2 SMNVEV (reference sequence). Through a sample-barcoded 5' primer and a J-beta primer mix, a second PCR was run for roughly 6 to 11 cycles. Each CDR3 protein gets one entry after TCRdb re-called the 5' RACE reads with MiXCR. The sample has some 890,000 distinct CDR3 sequences, around 29% seen once. This same sample was also part of a study on T cells of mothers and their children.

The chain has TRBV27 and TRBJ2-7; no reliable D call. The material sequenced was blood. This receptor was identified in a woman aged 40 to 49 in good health. The CDR3 sequence: CASSCRDHTNEQYF. Here the CDR3 DNA reads TGTGCCAGCAGTTGTAGGGATCACACGAACGAGCAGTACTTC.